The 20 T cell receptor beta chains below all came from one sample that was sequenced in a study of siplizumab effects on memory and regulatory T cells. The repertoire was sequenced with immunoSEQ multiplex PCR; TCRdb's copy has only in-frame clones and lacks some. The data contain about 82,000 clones, roughly 89% of them seen just once; the ten biggest clones take up about 1.4%. Sequences were obtained from Tregs sorted from blood. The receptor set was obtained from a human donor in good health.

The genes are TRBV4-1 and TRBJ1-3, with D perhaps matching TRBD1 (5 bases). Germline CDR1 reads MGHRA; CDR2 reads YSYEKL. Trimming shortened V by 0 bases and J by 0 bases, and 9 bases separated the two germline ends. The CDR3 covers 16 residues. The CDR3 DNA reads as TGCGCCAGCAGCCAAGAACCGACAGCCTCTGGAAACACCATATATTTT. It is translated as CASSQEPTASGNTIYF.

This rearrangement joins TRBV6-6 to TRBJ2-7; 12 bases align to TRBD1. Looked up from germline, CDR1 is MNHNY and CDR2 is SVGAGI (reference sequence). The CDR3 totals 15 residues. V was pared by 3 bases and J by 7 bases, with 7 bases of the junction left unmatched. The CDR3 DNA reads as TGTGCCAGCAGTTATCTGGGACAGGGGGCACGGGAGCAGTACTTC. Protein sequence: CASSYLGQGAREQYF.

This chain links TRBV28 with TRBJ1-3; D uncertain. The CDR3 is 11 amino acids. Trimming shortened V by 5 bases and J by 8 bases, and 7 bases separated the two germline ends. Germline lookup yields CDR1 MDHEN and CDR2 SYDVKM. Written as DNA, the CDR3 is TGTGCCAGCAGTCTAGAGGACACCATATATTTT. Encoded protein: CASSLEDTIYF. Based on the CDR3 plus reference TRBV28 and TRBJ1-3, the full variable domain is DVKVTQSSRYLVKRTGEKVFLECVQDMDHENMFWYRQDPGLGLRLIYFSYDVKMKEKGDIPEGYSVSREKKERFSLILESASTNQTSMYLCASSLEDTIYFGEGSWLTVV.

The V gene is TRBV15, the J gene TRBJ1-3; D is ambiguous. V shed 3 bases and J shed 0 bases, with 15 bases lying between them. The CDR3 extends over 17 amino acids. Germline loops: CDR1 LNHNV, CDR2 YYDKDF (reference sequence). The CDR3 is CATSRQATLSSGNTIYF. CDR3 sequence (DNA): TGTGCCACCAGCAGGCAGGCTACCCTAAGCTCTGGAAACACCATATATTTT.

The V call is TRBV10-3, the J call TRBJ1-5; D ambiguous. The CDR3 is made up of 14 amino acids. Trimming removed 0 bases from V and 2 bases from J, with 5 bases in between. Germline V CDR1 and CDR2: ENHRY, SYGVKD. The CDR3, as DNA: TGTGCCATCAGTGAGTCGTTTGGCAATCAGCCCCAGCATTTT. Its protein product is CAISESFGNQPQHF.

This chain uses TRBV9 with TRBJ1-2; no firm D call. Trimming cost V 5 bases and J 3 bases, with 11 bases left between them. The CDR3 is 13 residues long. Germline CDR1 reads SGDLS; CDR2 reads YYNGEE. CDR3 DNA sequence: TGTGCCAGCAGTCCGGGAGGCGACTATGGCTACACCTTC. It is translated as CASSPGGDYGYTF.

V usage is TRBV27 and J usage is TRBJ1-6, with 8 bases matching TRBD1. Germline loops: CDR1 MNHEY, CDR2 SMNVEV (reference sequence). V was clipped by 5 bases and J by 10 bases; unmatched bases: 10. CDR3 length: 15 amino acids. The CDR3 nucleotides are TGTGCCAGCAGTCCCCGCCCGACAGGGGACTCACCCCTCCACTTT. This sequence encodes CASSPRPTGDSPLHF.

The V call is TRBV6-6, the J call TRBJ2-7, with 10 positions matching TRBD1. The CDR3 is made up of 15 amino acids. The V gene end was trimmed by 6 bases and the J gene end by 2 bases; junction bases not matched to a gene: 7. Per germline, CDR1 MNHNY and CDR2 SVGAGI (reference sequence). CDR3 DNA sequence: TGTGCCAGCAGCCGCCGGGACAGGGGTGCCTACGAGCAGTACTTC. Protein: CASSRRDRGAYEQYF.

The V call is TRBV7-3, the J call TRBJ2-7; 9 nucleotides line up with TRBD2. The junction had 1 base not matched to a gene; V was cut back by 4 bases and J by 0 bases. This CDR3 region has 14 residues. CDR1 is SGHTA, CDR2 FQGTGA, per germline. The CDR3 coding sequence is TGTGCCAGCAGCTGGACTAGCGTCTCCTACGAGCAGTACTTC. This translates into CASSWTSVSYEQYF.

The chain couples TRBV6-5 to TRBJ1-6, with D tentatively TRBD1 (5 bases). Trimming took 6 bases from V and 14 from J, leaving 20 bases between them. Germline loops: CDR1 MNHEY, CDR2 SVGAGI. CDR3 length equals 14 residues. The CDR3 sequence: CASSPDPTSGALHF. For the CDR3, the DNA is TGTGCCAGCAGCCCCGACCCCACCTCGGGGGCCCTCCACTTT.

The chain recombines TRBV10-3 with TRBJ1-6, with D possibly matching TRBD1 (5 bases). V gave up 3 bases and J gave up 7 bases, with 13 bases separating them. This CDR3 spans 15 amino acids. Germline CDR1 reads ENHRY; CDR2 reads SYGVKD. The DNA of the CDR3 is TGTGCCATCAGTGATCAGGGCAGGGTAAATTCACCCCTCCACTTT. Its protein product is CAISDQGRVNSPLHF.

The chain links TRBV7-2 to TRBJ1-1; D uncertain. Germline lookup yields CDR1 SGHTA and CDR2 FQGNSA. Trimming pared 5 bases from V and 2 bases from J, leaving 9 bases between. The CDR3 runs 13 residues. The CDR3 protein is CASSPGLNTEAFF. Written as DNA, the CDR3 is TGTGCCAGCAGCCCCGGCCTAAACACTGAAGCTTTCTTT.

This rearrangement joins TRBV18 to TRBJ1-2; 8 bases fit TRBD1. The germline CDR1 and CDR2 sequences are KGHSH and LQKENI. This CDR3 is 16 amino acids long. The ends lost 0 bases at V and 4 bases at J; junction bases unmatched: 7. CDR3 in amino acids: CASSPPVPGTGYGYTF. The DNA for the CDR3 is TGTGCCAGCTCACCACCGGTCCCCGGGACAGGCTATGGCTACACCTTC.

The chain links TRBV29-1 to TRBJ1-2, with D uncertain. Germline V lookup: CDR1 SQVTM, CDR2 ANQGSEA. V lost 4 bases and J lost 1, with 13 bases in between. There are 14 residues in the CDR3. The CDR3 DNA is TGCAGCGTTGGACTACCCGGGAGTAACTATGGCTACACCTTC. It yields the protein CSVGLPGSNYGYTF.

V usage is TRBV18 and J usage is TRBJ2-2; 11 nucleotides match TRBD1. Germline CDR1 KGHSH, CDR2 LQKENI. V lost 0 bases, J lost 6 bases, and 3 bases stayed unmatched. The CDR3 loop spans 16 amino acids. The DNA of the CDR3 is TGTGCCAGCTCACCACCCCCGGGACAGGGGGCCGGGGAGCTGTTTTTT. This encodes CASSPPPGQGAGELFF.

The chain has TRBV13 and TRBJ1-1; D is undetermined. CDR1 PRHDT and CDR2 FYEKMQ come from the germline V gene (reference sequence). Trimming left V 5 bases short and J 4 bases short, with 11 bases between. This CDR3 region has 13 residues. CDR3: CASSPRRGTEAFF. The CDR3 nucleotides are TGTGCCAGCAGCCCAAGGCGGGGCACTGAAGCTTTCTTT.

The genes are TRBV19 and TRBJ2-1; D possibly uses TRBD1 or TRBD2 (5 bases each). From germline, CDR1 is LNHDA and CDR2 SQIVND (reference sequence). Trimming took 3 bases from V and 4 from J, leaving 16 bases between them. The CDR3 is 16 residues long. The CDR3, as DNA: TGTGCCAGTAGTATGAGCAAGGGACGGTTATACAATGAGCAGTTCTTC. This codes for CASSMSKGRLYNEQFF. Supplemented by reference TRBV19 and TRBJ2-1, the full variable domain reads DGGITQSPKYLFRKEGQNVTLSCEQNLNHDAMYWYRQDPGQGLRLIYYSQIVNDFQKGDIAEGYSVSREKKESFPLTVTSAQKNPTAFYLCASSMSKGRLYNEQFFGPGTRLTVL.

The V call is TRBV14, the J call TRBJ2-1; 12 bases align to TRBD1. CDR1 is SGHDN, CDR2 FVKESK, per germline. V trimming: 3 bases; J trimming: 4 bases; junction bases outside the gene matches: 16. CDR3 length equals 20 residues. This CDR3 reads CASSQYNPGQGALSYNEQFF. The CDR3 nucleotides read TGTGCCAGCAGCCAGTACAATCCGGGACAGGGGGCCCTTTCTTACAATGAGCAGTTCTTC.

In nucleotides, the CDR3 is TGCGCCAGCAGCTCCTACGACAGATCTAGCAATCAGCCCCAGCATTTT. Encoded protein: CASSSYDRSSNQPQHF. This chain joins TRBV4-1 and TRBJ1-5; a weak D match, TRBD1 (5 bases). The CDR3 extends over 16 amino acids. Germline CDR1 is MGHRA and CDR2 is YSYEKL. V was shortened by 5 bases and J by 0 bases, with 14 bases between the two germline ends.

The rearrangement uses TRBV5-4 and TRBJ2-5; D might be TRBD2 (6 bases). CDR1 is SGHNT, CDR2 YYREEE, per germline (reference sequence). CDR3 length: 16 residues. V lost 0 bases and J 3 bases, leaving 15 bases between the germline ends. The CDR3 sequence is CASSLVGRWGEETQYF. DNA of the CDR3: TGTGCCAGCAGCTTGGTAGGGAGGTGGGGGGAAGAGACCCAGTACTTC.